These 31 T cell receptor beta chains originate from one sample sequenced in a study of neurological immune-mediated disorders (dated by TCRdb to the late 2010s). Libraries were prepared through 5' RACE. These reads were obtained on an Illumina HiSeq 2500. TCRdb cleaned the public reads at Q25 with fastp, built clones with MiXCR and kept in-frame beta chains. Here each entry gathers all rows of one CDR3 protein and keeps the most common genes and DNA. A total of over 60,000 distinct CDR3 sequences appear in this sample, 4.5% to 6% of them only once. Of the sample, roughly 2.2% is held by the ten largest clones. Sequencing was done on a sample of PBMCs. All receptors derive from a woman aged 70-85 years with multiple sclerosis.

In its sample, this clonotype was seen many times. V gene TRBV20-1 combines with J gene TRBJ2-3, with TRBD2 identical over 14 bases. The CDR3 runs 15 residues. CDR1 is DFQATT, CDR2 SNEGSKA, per germline (reference sequence). With 5 bases clipped from V and 6 bases from J, the junction kept 7 bases outside the gene matches. CDR3 protein: CSAPTSGRAWDTQYF. The CDR3, as DNA: TGCAGTGCTCCGACTAGCGGGAGGGCCTGGGATACGCAGTATTTT.

This clonotype rates as medium-sized (0.01 to 0.1%). The genes are TRBV20-1 and TRBJ2-7; 13 bases map to TRBD2. The ends lost 5 bases at V and 6 bases at J; junction bases unmatched: 10. Germline CDR1 and CDR2: DFQATT and SNEGSKA (reference sequence). CDR3 length: 15 residues. For the CDR3, the DNA is TGCAGTGCTTACGGGACTAGCGGGAATAATCGCGAGCAGTACTTC. This codes for CSAYGTSGNNREQYF.

This clonotype was found many times. This chain joins TRBV20-1 and TRBJ2-7, with 8 bases fitting TRBD2. The CDR3 is made up of 15 amino acids. Germline assignment: CDR1 DFQATT and CDR2 SNEGSKA (reference sequence). With V trimmed by 4 bases and J by 0 bases, 8 bases remained unmatched. The CDR3 sequence: CSATGGAGASYEQYF. In nucleotides, the CDR3 is TGCAGTGCTACCGGCGGAGCGGGAGCCTCCTACGAGCAGTACTTC.

The V gene is TRBV14, the J gene TRBJ1-1, with 8 bases matching TRBD1. Germline V gives CDR1 SGHDN, CDR2 FVKESK. This CDR3 region has 14 residues. The V gene end was trimmed by 3 bases and the J gene end by 5 bases; junction bases not matched to a gene: 5. The DNA of the CDR3 is TGTGCCAGCAGCCAGAGAGGACAGGGAACTGAAGCTTTCTTT. Its translation is CASSQRGQGTEAFF.

This clonotype was counted at least ten times. The chain links TRBV12-3 or TRBV12-4 to TRBJ2-7; D is perhaps TRBD2 (6 bases). Between the trimmed V and J ends, which lost 6 bases and 1 base, there was a span of 10 bases. The CDR3 has 13 residues. The CDR3 region is CASSGTSSYEQYF. In DNA form, the CDR3 reads TGTGCCAGCAGCGGGACTTCGTCCTACGAGCAGTACTTC.

The sample holds many counts of this clonotype. This chain joins TRBV7-3 and TRBJ2-3; 8 bases fit TRBD2. CDR3 length: 15 residues. The V segment lost 5 bases and the J segment 5 bases; nucleotides outside the gene matches: 9. The germline V gene has CDR1 SGHTA and CDR2 FQGTGA. CDR3 protein: CASSIGAGVGDTQYF. The CDR3 DNA reads TGTGCCAGCAGCATCGGAGCGGGAGTGGGAGATACGCAGTATTTT. The full variable domain, completed using reference TRBV7-3 and TRBJ2-3, is GAGVSQTPSNKVTEKGKYVELRCDPISGHTALYWYRQSLGQGPEFLIYFQGTGAADDSGLPNDRFFAVRPEGSVSTLKIQRTERGDSAVYLCASSIGAGVGDTQYFGPGTRLTVL.

This clonotype was observed a handful of times. The V gene is TRBV7-2, the J gene TRBJ2-3, with 11 bases that match TRBD2. From germline, CDR1 is SGHTA and CDR2 FQGNSA. The CDR3 totals 14 residues. V was clipped by 6 bases and J by 4 bases; unmatched bases: 3. Here the CDR3 DNA reads TGTGCCAGCAGGGTGGGACTAGCGGCAGATACGCAGTATTTT. Translated: CASRVGLAADTQYF.

This clonotype was picked up many times. The J gene is TRBJ2-1, the V gene TRBV5-1, with D perhaps given as TRBD1 or TRBD2 (5 bases each). The CDR3 extends over 14 amino acids. Trimming stripped 0 bases from V and 11 bases from J, with 15 bases between. The V gene's germline CDR1 is SGHRS and CDR2 YFSETQ. The CDR3 loop is CASSLASGAVKQFF. The CDR3 bases are TGCGCCAGCAGCTTGGCATCCGGGGCTGTGAAGCAGTTCTTC.

This clonotype was seen a handful of times. The rearrangement uses TRBV7-9 and TRBJ2-7; 9 bases match TRBD1. Germline V gives CDR1 SEHNR, CDR2 FQNEAQ (reference sequence). There are 13 residues in the CDR3. V lost 4 bases and J lost 11; bases outside the gene matches: 9. CDR3 protein: CASSSRDRERKYF. The CDR3 DNA is TGTGCCAGCAGCTCCAGGGACAGGGAGAGAAAGTACTTC.

This clonotype was detected ten times or more. The genes are TRBV2 and TRBJ1-2; unclear D gene. With 3 bases removed from V and 8 bases from J, the gap between germline ends came to 13 bases. The CDR3 runs to 13 residues. The germline V gene has CDR1 SNHLY and CDR2 FYNNEI. CDR3 bases: TGTGCCAGCAGTGAGAGAAGGAGGGAGGGCTACACCTTC. It translates to CASSERRREGYTF.

Many counts were recorded for this clonotype. The CDR3 spells CSVLATYNEQFF. The CDR3 DNA is TGCAGTGTACTAGCGACCTACAATGAGCAGTTCTTC. V is TRBV20-1 and J is TRBJ2-1, with TRBD2 identical over 7 bases. Germline CDR1 reads DFQATT; CDR2 reads SNEGSKA (reference sequence). This CDR3 region has 12 residues. Unmatched junction bases numbered 2, after V lost 7 bases and J lost 2 bases.

This clonotype showed up many times. The chain recombines TRBV4-2 with TRBJ1-4; D unresolved. Deletions cut 4 bases from V and 1 base from J, with 16 bases between. Germline V gene lookup returns CDR1 LGHNA and CDR2 YNFKEQ. The CDR3 sequence is 17 residues long. The CDR3 sequence: CASSLEGRAGTNEKLFF. The CDR3 region has the DNA TGTGCCAGCAGCCTCGAAGGGAGGGCTGGAACTAATGAAAAACTGTTTTTT.

This clonotype was observed at least ten times. The chain uses TRBV7-2 and TRBJ2-5; 9 nucleotides align to TRBD2. Germline CDR1 SGHTA, CDR2 FQGNSA. The CDR3 is made up of 16 amino acids. V shed 5 bases, J shed 5 bases, and the junction held 12 bases outside the gene matches. CDR3 sequence reads: CASSQRRTSATETQYF. In DNA form, the CDR3 reads TGTGCCAGCAGCCAGCGCCGGACTAGCGCGACGGAGACCCAGTACTTC.

This clonotype occurred many times. The gene calls are TRBV20-1 and TRBJ2-1, with no clear D. This CDR3 contains 12 residues. In germline, CDR1 is DFQATT, CDR2 SNEGSKA (reference sequence). Trimming took 3 bases from V and 5 from J, leaving 8 bases between them. CDR3 loop: CSASQPDNEQFF. CDR3 nucleotide sequence: TGCAGTGCTAGTCAACCCGACAATGAGCAGTTCTTC.

The chain combines TRBV20-1 with TRBJ2-2; 10 nucleotides agree with TRBD2. CDR1 is DFQATT, CDR2 SNEGSKA, per germline (reference sequence). The CDR3 is 16 amino acids. The V gene end was trimmed by 0 bases and the J gene end by 5 bases; junction bases not matched to a gene: 6. CDR3: CSARDGLAGVTGELFF. For the CDR3, the DNA is TGCAGTGCTAGAGATGGCCTAGCGGGAGTTACCGGGGAGCTGTTTTTT.

This clonotype appeared many times. CDR3 region: CASRSARGPGSGNTIYF. In nucleotides, the CDR3 is TGCGCCAGCAGGTCGGCTCGGGGACCGGGGTCTGGAAACACCATATATTTT. V gene TRBV5-1 combines with J gene TRBJ1-3; D is possibly TRBD1 (5 bases). V was cut by 5 bases and J by 1 base, with 19 bases left in between. The germline gives CDR1 SGHRS, CDR2 YFSETQ. The CDR3 runs to 17 residues.

This clonotype was detected ten times or more. V usage is TRBV20-1 and J usage is TRBJ2-1; TRBD2 aligns across 9 bases. Losses at the gene ends were 1 base for V and 6 bases for J; bases not matched to a gene: 7. The germline V gene has CDR1 DFQATT and CDR2 SNEGSKA (reference sequence). The CDR3 sequence is 15 residues long. The CDR3 nucleotides read TGCAGTGCTAGAGCCCCGGGACTAGCTAGCAATGAGCAGTTCTTC. It yields the protein CSARAPGLASNEQFF.

This clonotype appeared many times. The chain employs TRBV15 and TRBJ2-2; TRBD2 matches at 8 bases. Per germline, CDR1 LNHNV and CDR2 YYDKDF (reference sequence). V lost 0 bases to trimming and J lost 1 base; unmatched junction nucleotides: 4. The CDR3 runs 17 residues. CDR3: CATSRDALAVNTGELFF. In DNA, the CDR3 is TGTGCCACCAGCAGAGATGCACTAGCGGTGAACACCGGGGAGCTGTTTTTT.

This clonotype was counted many times. The chain uses TRBV6-5 and TRBJ2-1; a possible D gene is TRBD2 (6 bases). With 0 bases removed from V and 2 bases from J, the gap between germline ends came to 11 bases. From germline, CDR1 is MNHEY and CDR2 SVGAGI. CDR3 length: 16 amino acids. CDR3 region: CASSYSLAEAYNEQFF. CDR3 sequence (DNA): TGTGCCAGCAGTTACTCTTTAGCGGAAGCCTACAATGAGCAGTTCTTC.

The CDR3 here is CASARGGNSPLHF. Written as DNA, the CDR3 is TGTGCCAGCGCGCGGGGAGGAAATTCACCCCTCCACTTT. The chain joins TRBV7-9 to TRBJ1-6; D is uncertain. Per the germline V gene, CDR1 is SEHNR and CDR2 is FQNEAQ (reference sequence). V lost 8 bases to trimming and J lost 7 bases, with 12 bases between them. The CDR3 is made up of 13 amino acids.

This clonotype has a count of ten or more. The rearrangement links TRBV14 to TRBJ2-1, with TRBD2 matching 10 bases. The CDR3 contains 16 residues. Per germline, CDR1 SGHDN and CDR2 FVKESK. Trimming cost V 0 bases and J 7 bases; bases outside gene matches: 6. The CDR3 sequence: CASSQEWASGRNEQFF. As DNA, the CDR3 is TGTGCCAGCAGCCAAGAGTGGGCTAGCGGGAGAAATGAGCAGTTCTTC.

This clonotype came up many times. The chain carries TRBV6-5 and TRBJ1-5; D ambiguous. The V end lost 6 bases, the J end lost 8 bases, and 11 bases lay between the germline ends. The CDR3 sequence is 12 residues long. Germline values: CDR1 MNHEY, CDR2 SVGAGI. The CDR3 protein is CASSSGGKPQHF. In DNA form, the CDR3 reads TGTGCCAGCAGCTCCGGAGGGAAGCCCCAGCATTTT.

Ten or more counts support this clonotype. The V gene is TRBV7-9, the J gene TRBJ2-7; unclear D gene. CDR1 is SEHNR and CDR2 is FQNEAQ in the germline V gene (reference sequence). V was pared by 5 bases and J by 0 bases, with 11 bases between. The CDR3 is 14 residues long. The CDR3, as DNA: TGTGCCAGCAGCACTCCAGCATCCTCCTACGAGCAGTACTTC. Translation gives CASSTPASSYEQYF. The whole variable domain, filled in from reference TRBV7-9 and TRBJ2-7, reads DTGVSQNPRHKITKRGQNVTFRCDPISEHNRLYWYRQTLGQGPEFLTYFQNEAQLEKSRLLSDRFSAERPKGSFSTLEIQRTEQGDSAMYLCASSTPASSYEQYFGPGTRLTVT.

In this sample, this clonotype turned up many times. The chain combines TRBV3-1 with TRBJ2-5; D may match TRBD1 or TRBD2 (5 bases each). The germline V and J ends were trimmed by 1 base and 1 base, with 16 bases remaining between them. The CDR3 spans 17 residues. CDR1 is LGHDT, CDR2 YNNKEL, per germline (reference sequence). The CDR3 DNA follows: TGTGCCAGCAGCCAAGTTCTGAGATGGGGACGCCAAGAGACCCAGTACTTC. Protein: CASSQVLRWGRQETQYF.

This clonotype was counted at least ten times. The chain recombines TRBV7-9 with TRBJ1-2; D is unclear. Germline values: CDR1 SEHNR, CDR2 FQNEAQ (reference sequence). The length of the CDR3 is 12 residues. With 5 bases removed from V and 13 bases from J, the gap between germline ends came to 17 bases. CDR3 loop: CASSPAELGLTF. CDR3 DNA sequence: TGTGCCAGCAGCCCAGCGGAGCTTGGTCTCACCTTC. The complete variable domain, with remaining parts taken from reference TRBV7-9 and TRBJ1-2, reads DTGVSQNPRHKITKRGQNVTFRCDPISEHNRLYWYRQTLGQGPEFLTYFQNEAQLEKSRLLSDRFSAERPKGSFSTLEIQRTEQGDSAMYLCASSPAELGLTFGSGTRLTVV.

This clonotype showed up many times. The chain is built from TRBV5-5 and TRBJ2-2; TRBD1 might be the D (5 bases). This CDR3 comprises 15 residues. V was trimmed by 1 base and J by 2 bases, leaving 9 bases between them. The germline V gene has CDR1 SGHKS and CDR2 YYEKEE (reference sequence). This CDR3 is CASSLRQGNTGELFF. The CDR3 coding sequence is TGTGCCAGCAGCTTGCGTCAGGGCAACACCGGGGAGCTGTTTTTT.

Remarks on this clonotype: This sequence may be a read error, since a much larger clone differs from it by one base. The rearrangement joins TRBV20-1 to TRBJ1-3, with 9 positions matching TRBD1. The germline CDR1 and CDR2 sequences are DFQATT and SNEGSKA (reference sequence). The V gene end was trimmed by 7 bases and the J gene end by 11 bases; junction bases not matched to a gene: 12. The CDR3 contains 13 residues. The CDR3 spells CSDRQGVVQAIYF. For the CDR3, the DNA is TGCAGTGACCGACAGGGGGTGGTTCAGGCCATATATTTT.

Judged by abundance, this clonotype is medium-sized. The gene calls are TRBV29-1 and TRBJ2-2, with unresolved D. CDR1 is SQVTM, CDR2 ANQGSEA, per germline. Trimming removed 3 bases at V and 6 bases at J, with 8 bases between. The CDR3 has 12 amino acids. CDR3 DNA: TGCAGCGTTGATGGGTCATCCGGGGAGCTGTTTTTT. Protein sequence: CSVDGSSGELFF.

This clonotype occurred many times. The rearrangement uses TRBV10-3 and TRBJ2-1; 10 bases align to TRBD2. Germline assignment: CDR1 ENHRY and CDR2 SYGVKD. The CDR3 extends over 19 amino acids. V was pared by 6 bases and J by 4 bases, with 18 bases of the junction left unmatched. The CDR3 coding sequence is TGTGCCATCAGATCTAGCGGGAGCTCAACCCCCAGGGGGTACAATGAGCAGTTCTTC. Residues: CAIRSSGSSTPRGYNEQFF.

This clonotype was detected ten times or more. The J gene is TRBJ1-3, the V gene TRBV7-2; 7 nucleotides align to TRBD1. The CDR3 runs to 14 residues. Germline CDR1 SGHTA, CDR2 FQGNSA. The V gene end was trimmed by 4 bases and the J gene end by 2 bases; junction bases not matched to a gene: 2. The CDR3 region is CASSSTGAGNTIYF. The CDR3 nucleotides read TGTGCCAGCAGCTCAACAGGGGCTGGAAACACCATATATTTT.

The sample holds many counts of this clonotype. V gene TRBV11-2 combines with J gene TRBJ1-6; no firm D call. The V gene lost 5 bases and the J gene lost 9 bases, with 11 bases spanning the gap. Germline CDR1 SGHAT, CDR2 FQNNGV. CDR3 length: 13 amino acids. CDR3 residues: CASSLRDPSPLHF. CDR3 DNA sequence: TGTGCCAGCAGCCTACGGGATCCTTCACCCCTCCACTTT.